One sample yielded the 24 T cell receptor beta chains listed below, sequenced in a study of shared clonotypes between healthy human individuals. Only in-frame clones appear in the TCRdb table, and some are missing; sequencing was by immunoSEQ multiplex PCR. The sample lists roughly 2 million clones; approximately 95% were seen once. The sample taken for sequencing was naive CD4+ T cells sorted from blood. Specified subset: CD45RA+ positively selected. The receptor source for this set is a young man in good health.

The chain joins TRBV6-5 to TRBJ1-6; D is ambiguous. There are 14 residues in the CDR3. With 4 bases removed from V and 3 bases from J, the gap between germline ends came to 7 bases. Germline V gives CDR1 MNHEY, CDR2 SVGAGI. In DNA, the CDR3 is TGTGCCAGCAGTTCTACATACTATAATTCACCCCTCCACTTT. Its protein is CASSSTYYNSPLHF.

The chain carries TRBV29-1 and TRBJ1-1, with D tentatively TRBD1 (5 bases). This CDR3 comprises 13 residues. Trimming pared 3 bases from V and 7 bases from J, leaving 15 bases between. Germline CDR1 and CDR2: SQVTM and ANQGSEA. This CDR3 is CSVDRAGVGEAFF. As DNA, the CDR3 is TGCAGCGTTGACAGGGCCGGGGTGGGTGAAGCTTTCTTT.

This rearrangement joins TRBV5-4 to TRBJ2-6; D unclear. Trimming shortened V by 1 base and J by 1 base, and 3 bases separated the two germline ends. Germline loops: CDR1 SGHNT, CDR2 YYREEE (reference sequence). The CDR3 sequence is 14 residues long. The CDR3 loop is CASSLPSGANVLTF. Here the CDR3 DNA reads TGTGCCAGCAGCTTGCCGTCTGGGGCCAACGTCCTGACTTTC.

This chain's CDR3 is CAIRTSASLGEGLPGELFF. The CDR3 DNA sequence: TGTGCCATCAGGACCTCAGCGTCATTGGGCGAAGGGCTCCCCGGGGAGCTGTTTTTT. This rearrangement joins TRBV10-3 to TRBJ2-2; D gene ambiguous. The CDR3 contains 19 residues. Trimming took 6 bases from V and 6 from J, leaving 29 bases between them. The germline V gene encodes CDR1 ENHRY and CDR2 SYGVKD.

This clone was detected only once. Written as DNA, the CDR3 is TGTGCCAGCAGTTTAGTTAGCACAGATACGCAGTATTTT. Protein: CASSLVSTDTQYF. This chain links TRBV28 with TRBJ2-3; no clear D gene. The CDR3 extends over 13 amino acids. Trimming took off 2 bases at V and 0 bases at J, with 3 bases between the two ends. Germline assignment: CDR1 MDHEN and CDR2 SYDVKM.

The rearrangement links TRBV7-2 to TRBJ2-7, with TRBD2 identical over 14 bases. Germline V gives CDR1 SGHTA, CDR2 FQGNSA. CDR3 size: 16 residues. J lost 3 bases, V lost 4 bases, and 5 bases had no gene match. For the CDR3, the DNA is TGTGCCAGCAGCTCGGGACTAGCGGGAGCCTACTACGAGCAGTACTTC. Encoded protein: CASSSGLAGAYYEQYF.

The rearrangement uses TRBV15 and TRBJ1-1, with TRBD1 matching 7 bases. CDR3 size: 16 residues. Per germline, CDR1 LNHNV and CDR2 YYDKDF (reference sequence). V lost 3 bases and J lost 6; bases outside the gene matches: 13. The CDR3 loop is CATSSIDRDPVAEAFF. The DNA for the CDR3 is TGTGCCACCAGCAGCATCGACAGGGATCCGGTCGCTGAAGCTTTCTTT. The variable domain in full, completed from reference TRBV15 and TRBJ1-1, reads DAMVIQNPRYQVTQFGKPVTLSCSQTLNHNVMYWYQQKSSQAPKLLFHYYDKDFNNEADTPDNFQSRRPNTSFCFLDIRSPGLGDTAMYLCATSSIDRDPVAEAFFGQGTRLTVV.

The chain joins TRBV14 to TRBJ2-1; D tentatively fits TRBD1 or TRBD2 (5 bases each). The length of the CDR3 is 13 residues. Trimming left V 0 bases short and J 9 bases short, with 9 bases between. The germline V gene encodes CDR1 SGHDN and CDR2 FVKESK. In DNA form, the CDR3 reads TGTGCCAGCAGCCAAGATCCAGGGAGTGAGCAGTTCTTC. This encodes CASSQDPGSEQFF.

The genes are TRBV7-9 and TRBJ2-7; D is ambiguous. The CDR3 sequence is 14 residues long. Germline V gene lookup returns CDR1 SEHNR and CDR2 FQNEAQ (reference sequence). Trimming took 0 bases from V and 3 from J, leaving 9 bases between them. The CDR3 sequence is CASSLAGSGYEQYF. In DNA form, the CDR3 reads TGTGCCAGCAGCTTAGCGGGGTCTGGCTACGAGCAGTACTTC.

V gene TRBV7-9 combines with J gene TRBJ1-1; D is unclear. The CDR3 is 15 residues long. Germline CDR1 and CDR2: SEHNR and FQNEAQ (reference sequence). The V end was cut by 5 bases, the J end by 5 bases, with 18 bases between. CDR3 nucleotide sequence: TGTGCCAGCAGCCCGAGATCCCCAGTGAGGACTGAAGCTTTCTTT. Encoded protein: CASSPRSPVRTEAFF.

This clone was recorded many times. V is TRBV6-4 and J is TRBJ1-2, with a tentative D call TRBD1 (5 bases). This CDR3 is 17 amino acids long. V gave up 1 base and J gave up 4 bases, with 19 bases separating them. Germline CDR1 reads MRHNA; CDR2 reads SNTAGT. The CDR3 is CASSDWGWRGIGYGYTF. The CDR3 DNA follows: TGTGCCAGCAGTGACTGGGGCTGGCGGGGAATCGGCTATGGCTACACCTTC.

The genes are TRBV6-1 and TRBJ1-1; D remains ambiguous. Germline CDR1 reads MNHNS; CDR2 reads SASEGT. V lost 6 bases and J 3 bases, leaving 11 bases between the germline ends. CDR3 length equals 13 residues. The CDR3: CASRRWLDTEAFF. The CDR3 nucleotides are TGTGCCAGCAGGAGGTGGTTGGACACTGAAGCTTTCTTT.

This chain links TRBV10-3 with TRBJ2-3; no clear D gene. CDR1 is ENHRY, CDR2 SYGVKD, per germline. This CDR3 has 15 residues. Trimming shortened V by 4 bases and J by 4 bases, and 15 bases separated the two germline ends. The chain's CDR3 is CAISGRAQPADTQYF. The CDR3 bases are TGTGCCATCAGTGGCCGGGCCCAACCCGCAGATACGCAGTATTTT.

The V and J genes are TRBV6-5 and TRBJ2-7, with a weak D call TRBD2 (6 bases). Germline assignment: CDR1 MNHEY and CDR2 SVGAGI. The CDR3 is 14 amino acids. Trimming pared 6 bases from V and 2 bases from J, leaving 14 bases between. The CDR3 region is CASRRTTTTYEQYF. The CDR3 DNA reads TGTGCCAGCAGGCGGACTACAACTACCTACGAGCAGTACTTC.

Comments on this clone: This sample includes further DNA sequences coding for the same CDR3. The chain is built from TRBV6-5 and TRBJ2-2; 7 bases match TRBD1. The CDR3 has 15 residues. The J segment lost 1 base and the V segment lost 3 bases, leaving 2 bases of the junction unmatched. CDR1 and CDR2 from the germline V gene are MNHEY and SVGAGI. CDR3 loop: CASSYGTVNTGELFF. The CDR3 region has the DNA TGTGCCAGCAGTTATGGGACAGTGAACACCGGGGAGCTGTTTTTT.

The chain recombines TRBV5-1 with TRBJ2-5; 8 positions match TRBD1. CDR3 length equals 13 residues. Germline V gives CDR1 SGHRS, CDR2 YFSETQ. The V segment lost 3 bases and the J segment 7 bases; nucleotides outside the gene matches: 5. The CDR3 protein is CASSSPTGVTQYF. CDR3 coding DNA: TGCGCCAGCAGCTCACCGACAGGGGTGACCCAGTACTTC.

As DNA, the CDR3 is TGTGCCAGCAGTCTGGGGGCTGGTCAGCCCCAGCATTTT. Its translation: CASSLGAGQPQHF. The chain uses TRBV2 and TRBJ1-5; tentative D call: TRBD1 (6 bases). Trimming removed 5 bases at V and 6 bases at J, with 11 bases between. The CDR3 loop spans 13 amino acids. The germline V gene encodes CDR1 SNHLY and CDR2 FYNNEI.

The gene calls are TRBV18 and TRBJ1-1, with D maybe TRBD1 (5 bases). Per germline, CDR1 KGHSH and CDR2 LQKENI. The V end lost 2 bases, the J end lost 5 bases, and 12 bases lay between the germline ends. The CDR3 length is 14 residues. The CDR3 spells CASSPVLGVTEAFF. The DNA for the CDR3 is TGTGCCAGCTCACCAGTGTTGGGGGTTACTGAAGCTTTCTTT.

This chain joins TRBV5-4 and TRBJ1-4, with 7 bases matching TRBD1. Germline V CDR1 and CDR2: SGHNT, YYREEE (reference sequence). J gave up 4 bases and V 5 bases, and 8 bases lay outside the gene matches. The CDR3 consists of 15 residues. The CDR3 sequence is CASSTGTASNEKLFF. Here the CDR3 DNA reads TGTGCCAGCAGTACCGGGACAGCGAGTAATGAAAAACTGTTTTTT.

The chain joins TRBV11-1 to TRBJ2-5; the D is unclear. The J call may be in error: the DNA end matches TRBJ2-7 better. There are 13 residues in the CDR3. In germline, CDR1 is SGHAT, CDR2 FQDESV (reference sequence). Here the CDR3 DNA reads TGTGCCAGCAGCTCCCAACTCGGCTACGAGCAGTACTTC. It codes for CASSSQLGYEQYF.

Regarding this clone: Other DNA sequences in this sample translate to the same CDR3. The CDR3 here is CASSLGSGDYGYTF. In DNA, the CDR3 is TGCGCCAGCAGCTTGGGGTCGGGGGACTATGGCTACACCTTC. The chain is built from TRBV5-1 and TRBJ1-2; possible D gene TRBD1, 5 bases. CDR3 size: 14 residues. The V and J ends lost 0 bases and 3 bases respectively, with 9 bases between them. Looked up from germline, CDR1 is SGHRS and CDR2 is YFSETQ.

This rearrangement joins TRBV7-8 to TRBJ1-5; 9 positions agree with TRBD1. This CDR3 has 18 residues. Germline CDR1 is SGHVS and CDR2 is FQNEAQ. The ends lost 0 bases at V and 4 bases at J; junction bases unmatched: 10. The CDR3 protein is CASSLAPAGTGPNQPQHF. The CDR3 DNA follows: TGTGCCAGCAGCTTAGCCCCGGCCGGGACAGGGCCAAATCAGCCCCAGCATTTT.

V is TRBV10-3 and J is TRBJ2-7; D might be TRBD1 (5 bases). Germline V gives CDR1 ENHRY, CDR2 SYGVKD. The CDR3 has 15 residues. Between the trimmed V and J ends, which lost 4 bases and 3 bases, there was a span of 16 bases. The CDR3: CAISGYQGMIYEQYF. DNA of the CDR3: TGTGCCATCAGTGGGTATCAGGGTATGATCTACGAGCAGTACTTC.

The gene calls are TRBV7-8 and TRBJ1-2, with D tentatively TRBD1 (5 bases). CDR3 length: 14 amino acids. Trimming removed 3 bases at V and 6 bases at J, with 14 bases between. From germline, CDR1 is SGHVS and CDR2 FQNEAQ. The CDR3 loop reads CASSLRTRGHGYTF. The DNA of the CDR3 is TGTGCCAGCAGCTTGAGGACGAGGGGTCATGGCTACACCTTC.